The rows below give T cell receptor beta chains drawn from one sample of a study of blood T cell repertoires in COVID-19. Only in-frame clones appear in the TCRdb table, and some are missing; sequencing was by immunoSEQ multiplex PCR. The sample holds under 200,000 clones, more than 75% seen once. Material for sequencing was peripheral blood. These TCRs come from a man aged 65-85 years with acute or convalescent COVID-19. Each CDR3 is given with its conserved first and last residue. A D gene is named only where the DNA matches it firmly. Size is stated for part of the rows, as once, few or many counts, or as a class when the clone is expanded.

>NA|TRBJ2-1|15|TRBV7-8|TRBD2
CASSLGRSGSTRQFF
TGTGCCAGCAGCTTAGGTCGGAGCGGGAGCACAAGGCAGTTCTTC
>NA|TRBJ2-3|14|TRBV18|NA
CASSQASREDTQYF
TGTGCCAGCTCACAGGCCTCGCGGGAAGATACGCAGTATTTT
>NA|TRBJ2-7|15|TRBV4-3|TRBD1
CASSQERQGIYEQYF
TGCGCCAGCAGCCAAGAGAGACAGGGAATATACGAGCAGTACTTC
>NA|TRBJ1-6|14|TRBV9|NA
CASNLQGNNSPLHF
TGTGCCAGCAACTTGCAGGGGAATAATTCACCCCTCCACTTT
>NA|TRBJ2-7|14|TRBV11-3|NA
CASSLAGLSYEQYF
TGTGCCAGCAGCTTAGCGGGACTCAGCTACGAGCAGTACTTC
>NA|TRBJ1-6|14|TRBV2|NA
CASGRGVRNSPLHF
TGTGCCAGCGGGCGGGGGGTACGCAATTCACCCCTCCACTTT
>NA|TRBJ2-1|13|TRBV7-9|TRBD2
CASSIGTSDEQFF
TGTGCCAGCAGCATAGGGACTAGCGATGAGCAGTTCTTC
>NA|TRBJ1-2|12|TRBV29-1|NA
CSVGTSFYGYTF
TGCAGCGTAGGGACATCGTTCTATGGCTACACCTTC
>NA|TRBJ1-1|17|TRBV19|TRBD1
CASRSRAGGGSDTEAFF
TGTGCCAGTAGGAGTAGGGCAGGGGGAGGTTCGGACACTGAAGCTTTCTTT
>few|TRBJ1-5|15|TRBV7-8|NA
CASSRFRDTNQPQHF
TGTGCCAGCAGCCGTTTCCGGGACACCAATCAGCCCCAGCATTTT
>NA|TRBJ1-2|14|TRBV28|TRBD1
CASKIQGANYGYTF
TGTGCCAGCAAAATACAGGGGGCTAACTATGGCTACACCTTC
>NA|TRBJ2-3|14|TRBV7-8|NA
CASSWGLEGDTQYF
TGTGCCAGCAGCTGGGGGCTAGAGGGGGATACGCAGTATTTT
>NA|TRBJ2-1|20|TRBV4-2|TRBD2
CASSQEKTSGRALVGDEQFF
TGTGCCAGCAGCCAAGAAAAGACTAGCGGGAGGGCCCTCGTGGGGGATGAGCAGTTCTTC
>NA|TRBJ2-5|13|TRBV9|NA
CASSVVGKETQYF
TGTGCCAGCAGCGTAGTCGGGAAGGAGACCCAGTACTTC
>NA|TRBJ1-5|16|TRBV28|TRBD1
CASSTGTAPRGQPQHF
TGTGCCAGCAGTACCGGGACAGCCCCAAGAGGTCAGCCCCAGCATTTT
>NA|TRBJ1-5|16|TRBV10-3|NA
CAISETGTLSNQPQHF
TGTGCCATCAGTGAGACGGGGACACTTAGCAATCAGCCCCAGCATTTT
>NA|TRBJ1-6|14|TRBV7-2|NA
CASSLLAGNSPLHF
TGTGCCAGCAGCCTTCTCGCAGGGAATTCACCCCTCCACTTT
>few|TRBJ1-4|14|TRBV6-5|NA
CASSYSTENEKLFF
TGTGCCAGCAGTTACTCGACTGAGAACGAAAAACTGTTTTTT
>NA|TRBJ2-2|14|TRBV28|TRBD2
CASTVSGRSGELFF
TGTGCCAGCACCGTCAGCGGGAGAAGCGGGGAGCTGTTTTTT
>NA|TRBJ2-2|16|TRBV18|NA
CASSPPRGGNTGELFF
TGTGCCAGCTCACCACCCAGGGGCGGAAACACCGGGGAGCTGTTTTTT
>once|TRBJ1-1|13|TRBV5-1|TRBD1
CASSTGQGTEAFF
TGCGCCAGCAGCACAGGACAGGGCACTGAAGCTTTCTTT
>NA|TRBJ1-6|13|TRBV10-3|NA
CAISDRDDSPLHF
TGTGCCATCAGTGACAGGGATGATTCACCCCTCCACTTT
>NA|TRBJ1-1|13|TRBV12-3/TRBV12-4|NA
CASTLTASTEAFF
TGTGCCAGCACCCTGACAGCGAGCACTGAAGCTTTCTTT
>NA|TRBJ1-1|17|TRBV28|TRBD1
CASTNIDRGLRNTEAFF
TGTGCCAGCACTAATATCGACAGGGGGCTTAGGAACACTGAAGCTTTCTTT
>NA|TRBJ1-2|13|TRBV7-9|NA
CASSLEADYGYTF
TGTGCCAGCAGCTTAGAGGCGGACTATGGCTACACCTTC
>NA|TRBJ2-5|13|TRBV5-1|NA
CASSFTGEETQYF
TGCGCCAGCAGCTTTACCGGGGAAGAGACCCAGTACTTC
>once|TRBJ2-5|16|TRBV19|TRBD2
CASSAKGRGGSKTQYF
TGTGCCAGTAGTGCCAAGGGGCGGGGGGGCAGTAAGACCCAGTACTTC
>NA|TRBJ2-1|14|TRBV5-6|NA
CASSLVDSYGEQFF
TGTGCCAGCAGCTTGGTTGACAGTTACGGTGAGCAGTTCTTC
>NA|TRBJ2-3|15|TRBV5-1|TRBD2
CASSFSGSRTDTQYF
TGCGCCAGCAGCTTTAGCGGGAGTCGCACAGATACGCAGTATTTT
>NA|TRBJ2-1|15|TRBV28|TRBD1
CASSSSQGARNEQFF
TGTGCCAGCAGTTCCTCACAGGGGGCGAGGAATGAGCAGTTCTTC
>NA|TRBJ2-2|19|TRBV9|TRBD2
CASSAPAASGVVETGELFF
TGTGCCAGCAGCGCCCCCGCGGCTAGCGGGGTGGTAGAGACCGGGGAGCTGTTTTTT
>NA|TRBJ1-1|11|TRBV7-6|NA
CASSWGAEAFF
TGTGCCAGCAGCTGGGGGGCTGAAGCTTTCTTT
>NA|TRBJ2-1|15|TRBV7-2|NA
CASSLYREKVHEQFF
TGTGCCAGCAGCTTATATCGCGAGAAAGTCCATGAGCAGTTCTTC
>NA|TRBJ2-3|14|TRBV7-2|NA
CASSSVAATDTQYF
TGTGCCAGCAGCTCAGTGGCTGCCACAGATACGCAGTATTTT
>NA|TRBJ1-6|16|TRBV19|TRBD1
CASSIGTGERGSPLHF
TGTGCCAGTAGTATCGGGACAGGGGAGAGAGGATCACCCCTCCACTTT
>NA|TRBJ1-1|14|TRBV6-5|NA
CASSYSLGNTEAFF
TGTGCCAGCAGTTACTCGTTGGGCAACACTGAAGCTTTCTTT
>NA|TRBJ1-1|13|TRBV30|NA
CAWSVLQGLEAFF
TGTGCCTGGAGTGTACTACAGGGCCTCGAAGCTTTCTTT
>NA|TRBJ2-2|16|TRBV11-2|TRBD2
CASSLRLAENTGELFF
TGTGCCAGCAGCCTCCGACTAGCGGAGAACACCGGGGAGCTGTTTTTT
>NA|TRBJ2-7|14|TRBV5-1|NA
CASSTGTPSYEQYF
TGCGCCAGCAGCACAGGGACGCCTTCCTACGAGCAGTACTTC
>few|TRBJ1-2|17|TRBV19|NA
CASSIPAGRRDHYGYTF
TGTGCCAGTAGTATCCCCGCGGGGCGGCGGGACCACTATGGCTACACCTTC
>NA|TRBJ2-2|14|TRBV27|TRBD2
CASSRLAATGELFF
TGTGCCAGCAGTCGACTAGCAGCCACCGGGGAGCTGTTTTTT
>few|TRBJ1-5|14|TRBV7-9|TRBD1
CASSYTTGNQPQHF
TGTGCCAGCAGCTATACGACAGGGAATCAGCCCCAGCATTTT
>few|TRBJ1-2|13|TRBV20-1|NA
CSASGGTNYGYTF
TGCAGTGCTAGTGGCGGGACTAACTATGGCTACACCTTC
>NA|TRBJ2-2|15|TRBV6-5|TRBD1
CASSYGTGDTGELFF
TGTGCCAGCAGTTACGGTACAGGGGACACCGGGGAGCTGTTTTTT
>NA|TRBJ1-4|13|TRBV12-5|NA
CASGLGSRGGLFF
TGTGCTAGTGGTTTGGGAAGCCGCGGGGGACTGTTTTTT
>NA|TRBJ2-3|14|TRBV7-2|NA
CASSLVGQRDTQYF
TGTGCCAGCAGCTTAGTCGGCCAGCGGGATACGCAGTATTTT
>NA|TRBJ2-5|13|TRBV11-3|NA
CASSRGLQETQYF
TGTGCCAGCAGCAGGGGTTTACAAGAGACCCAGTACTTC
>NA|TRBJ1-6|16|TRBV9|TRBD1
CASSVDGGGPYSPLHF
TGTGCCAGCAGCGTAGATGGAGGGGGCCCTTATTCACCCCTCCACTTT
>NA|TRBJ1-3|12|TRBV7-8|NA
CASSASGNTIYF
TGTGCCAGCAGCGCCAGTGGAAACACCATATATTTT
>NA|TRBJ1-5|16|TRBV5-1|NA
CASSHLDRDSNQPQHF
TGCGCCAGCAGCCACCTGGACAGAGATAGCAATCAGCCCCAGCATTTT
>NA|TRBJ2-5|15|TRBV5-1|NA
CASSLAQATLETQYF
TGCGCCAGCAGCTTGGCACAGGCGACCCTTGAGACCCAGTACTTC
>once|TRBJ2-7|13|TRBV5-1|NA
CASSLGGEHEQYF
TGCGCCAGCAGCTTGGGCGGGGAACACGAGCAGTACTTC
>NA|TRBJ1-5|13|TRBV19|TRBD1
CASRRTGNQPQHF
TGTGCCAGTAGGCGGACAGGGAATCAGCCCCAGCATTTT
>NA|TRBJ2-1|15|TRBV25-1|NA
CASSESRGSYNEQFF
TGTGCCAGCAGTGAATCTCGCGGCTCCTACAATGAGCAGTTCTTC
>few|TRBJ1-6|13|TRBV7-2|NA
CASSARQYSPLHF
TGTGCCAGCAGCGCCCGACAGTATTCACCCCTCCACTTT
>NA|TRBJ2-2|14|TRBV7-8|NA
CASSLGRLTGELFF
TGTGCCAGCAGCTTAGGCAGGCTCACCGGGGAGCTGTTTTTT
>NA|TRBJ1-2|14|TRBV28|NA
CASKGQPNQHGYTF
TGTGCCAGCAAAGGACAGCCAAACCAGCATGGCTACACCTTC